This T cell receptor (beta chain) comes out of a study of PD-L1 blockade in urothelial cancer. In the study overall: Males with bladder-origin urothelial cancer constituted about 90% of the 29 patients. At 6 weeks and at 3 weeks (second dose) after treatment start, blood was analyzed.

Profiled with immunoSEQ multiplex PCR; TCRdb holds only in-frame clones, not every one. The sample contains 72,000 or so clones, 85% to 90% of which appear only once. The CDR3 sequence is 15 residues long. In germline, CDR1 is SGHRS, CDR2 YFSETQ. Trimming pared 5 bases from V and 7 bases from J, leaving 18 bases between. Described time point: peripheral blood 6 weeks after treatment start. Sequencing was performed on PBMCs, taken around atezolizumab (anti-PD-L1) treatment. The chain uses TRBV5-1 and TRBJ2-2; maybe TRBD1 (5 bases). The clonotype comes from a man in his 60s with urothelial cancer. CDR3 protein: CASRLGWGLSGELFF. The CDR3 region has the DNA TGCGCCAGCAGGCTTGGGTGGGGCCTGAGCGGGGAGCTGTTTTTT.